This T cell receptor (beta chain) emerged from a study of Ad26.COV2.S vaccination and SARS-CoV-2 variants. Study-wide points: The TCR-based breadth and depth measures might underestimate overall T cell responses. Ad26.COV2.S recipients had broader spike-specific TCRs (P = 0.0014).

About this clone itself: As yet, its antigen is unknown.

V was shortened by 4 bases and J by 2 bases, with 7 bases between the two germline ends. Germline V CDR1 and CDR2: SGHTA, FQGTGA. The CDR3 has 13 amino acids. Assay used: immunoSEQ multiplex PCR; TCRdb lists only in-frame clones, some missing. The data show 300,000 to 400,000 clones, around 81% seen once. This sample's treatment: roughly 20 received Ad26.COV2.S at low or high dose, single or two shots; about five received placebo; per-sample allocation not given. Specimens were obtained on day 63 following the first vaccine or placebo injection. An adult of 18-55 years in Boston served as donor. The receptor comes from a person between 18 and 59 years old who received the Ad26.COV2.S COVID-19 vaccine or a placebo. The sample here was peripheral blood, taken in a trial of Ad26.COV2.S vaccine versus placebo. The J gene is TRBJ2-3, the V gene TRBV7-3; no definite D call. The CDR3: CASSSGVTDTQYF. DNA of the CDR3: TGTGCCAGCAGCTCTGGAGTCACAGATACGCAGTATTTT.